This T cell receptor (beta chain) was sequenced in a study of OX40 agonist ivuxolimab in advanced cancers. Study summary: With ivuxolimab, an agonistic anti-OX40 (CD134) antibody, patients were treated.

V was trimmed by 4 bases and J by 4 bases, leaving 15 bases between them. This CDR3 spans 15 amino acids. The germline CDR1 and CDR2 sequences are SGDLS and YYNGEE. Concerning this clone: Its target is not known.

Whole-study results and caveats: Among the lowest peripheral clonal expansion occurred in 0.1-3.0 mg/kg partial responders. CD8+ T cells (on average) carried more expanded clones than CD4+ T cells.

Clones were sequenced by immunoSEQ multiplex PCR, and TCRdb holds only the in-frame ones, with some missing. This table has 85,000 to 100,000 clones, 70% to 90% appearing once. Sequenced here: CD4+ or CD8+ T cells sorted from blood, sampled in a trial of the OX40 agonist ivuxolimab. The sequence was obtained from an adult with an advanced solid tumor such as melanoma, head and neck, liver or kidney cancer. The chain has TRBV9 and TRBJ1-3; D gene unclear. In DNA form, the CDR3 reads TGTGCCAGCAGCCCAAGAGCCCGGTGGGGAAACACCATATATTTT. It translates to CASSPRARWGNTIYF.